The following is a TCR beta chain sequence with its context. Its antigen is undetermined. This specimen comes from a study of beta chain features in type 1 diabetes. As for the study in general: On cell yields, gender and age, patients and healthy donors were similar. Over 85,000,000 sorted cells were examined across all samples.

Every bit of the isolated RNA underwent reverse transcription, so sequencing read expressed TCRB transcripts. Repertoires were generated with immunoSEQ multiplex PCR, while TCRdb's copy carries only in-frame clones and drops some. The sample gives about 370,000 clones, roughly 9.8% of which show up once; over 0.45% is in the top ten. CDR1 and CDR2 (germline): SNHLY, FYNNEI. CDR3 length: 18 residues. Trimming removed 5 bases from V and 5 bases from J, with 25 bases in between. Findings and limits, study-wide: Type 1 diabetes patients showed fewer insertions and more deletions at VDJ junctions. Whether HLA type influences TCRB rearrangement remained unresolved here. Type 1 diabetes patients showed a moderate but significant shortening of TCRB CDR3s in all four CD4+ subsets.

The chain carries TRBV2 and TRBJ1-5, with D unclear. This sequence originates from a young man with type 1 diabetes. Sequencing input: central memory CD4+ T cells from blood. The CDR3 protein is CASSPRYVRVVGDQPQHF. The CDR3 DNA reads TGTGCCAGCAGTCCCCGGTATGTTAGGGTAGTGGGCGATCAGCCCCAGCATTTT.